Listed here are 2 T cell receptor beta chains from one sample, sequenced in a study of identical twins. TCRdb re-analysed the 5' RACE reads in MiXCR, keeping a single row per CDR3 protein. The data show over 250,000 distinct CDR3 sequences, 8.5% to 9.5% seen once. These data were also reused for a study on yellow fever vaccine responses in identical twins.

Material: CD8+ T cells sorted from blood. The receptors here all came from a woman aged 18-29 years in good health.

This clonotype was detected ten times or more. A read error may produce the germline difference seen at one junction end. CDR3 protein: CASSLGPYNEQFF. For the CDR3, the DNA is TGTGCCAGCAGTTTGGGACCTTACAATGAGCAGTTCTTC. The gene calls are TRBV5-6 and TRBJ2-1; D possibly matches TRBD1 or TRBD2 (5 bases each). This CDR3 region has 13 residues. Per germline, CDR1 SGHDT and CDR2 YYEEEE. The full variable domain, with the rest looked up from reference TRBV5-6 and TRBJ2-1, is DAGVTQSPTHLIKTRGQQVTLRCSPKSGHDTVSWYQQALGQGPQFIFQYYEEEERQRGNFPDRFSGHQFPNYSSELNVNALLLGDSALYLCASSLGPYNEQFFGPGTRLTVL.

This clonotype was picked up many times. The chain joins TRBV12-3 or TRBV12-4 to TRBJ2-5; 10 bases map to TRBD1. CDR3 length: 17 amino acids. J lost 2 bases, V lost 6 bases, and 12 bases had no gene match. CDR3 protein: CASRRDRGSLTQETQYF. CDR3 bases: TGTGCCAGCAGACGGGACAGGGGATCCCTGACACAAGAGACCCAGTACTTC.